The subject of this entry is one TCR beta chain. The antigen is not known. Read data end 3 residues before the CDR3 end; the end is taken from the germline J gene. Data came from immunoSEQ multiplex PCR; TCRdb stores just in-frame clones and leaves some out. This repertoire comprises 10,000 to 15,000 clones; its ten largest clones make up approximately 10%. The source of the sample is a study of T cells in women clearing cervical HPV infection. The wider study: Controls' single incident HPV16 infection cleared within 12 months without precancer. Case blood was drawn when the lesion was first found; control blood after infection became undetectable. Study conclusions and caveats: Repertoire richness, not evenness, was significantly elevated in CIN3+ cases versus controls.

All donors had a single incident cervical HPV16 infection, not prevalent. Germline V CDR1 and CDR2: DFQATT, SNEGSKA (reference sequence). This CDR3 comprises 14 residues. Trimming left V 1 base short and J 0 bases short, with 10 bases between. The material sequenced was blood buffy coat. This clonotype originated in a woman aged 18-69 years with a cervical HPV16 infection that either progressed to CIN3+ or cleared (not recorded which). The chain carries TRBV20-1 and TRBJ2-7; possible D gene TRBD2, 6 bases. CDR3 bases read: TGCAGTGCTAGAGGCGGGGCGAGCTCCTACGAG. The encoded protein is CSARGGASSYE. From start to end, the CDR3 is CSARGGASSYEQYF.